Sequencing of this TCR beta chain was carried out in a study of cytomegalovirus exposure and HLA in healthy donors (dated by TCRdb to about 2017). Regarding the complete study: An earlier analysis of several hundred of the donors reported 250 to 350 Gb of sequence data and 100 million to 120 million unique TCR beta sequences obtained from about 200 million T cells. About 300 gigabases of sequencing data and some 85 million unique TCR sequences were included in an early release covering about 700 HLA-typed donors. Of the approximately 400 genotyped donors, roughly 80% fell in the genetic ancestry cluster associated with self-reported Caucasian donors. The study aimed to test whether cataloging public T cell receptors could reveal signatures of past pathogen exposure. The study used immunosequencing to profile the T cell repertoires of approximately 650 subjects and linked those repertoires to cytomegalovirus serostatus. A separate validation cohort of roughly 110 different subjects was used in addition to the approximately 610-subject first cohort. The study combined high-throughput TCR immunosequencing, statistical association of individual TCRs with disease status, and machine learning to predict cytomegalovirus infection status. A later analysis re-examined previously published TCR beta repertoires from several hundred donors and added high-resolution HLA genotyping to investigate patterns of TCR occurrence. The later analysis used no new phenotypic data to find candidate immune exposures, relying instead on TCR beta sequences and their occurrence across donors. In an earlier analysis of more than 550 of the donors, high-throughput TCR beta sequencing was used to judge whether each TCR beta V gene segment behaved as functional or pseudogenic. Donor age, sex, ethnicity and CMV serostatus were compiled alongside the repertoire data. A later genetic analysis took genome-wide SNP genotypes for about 65% of the 666 donors and used that subset as a discovery cohort. All discovery cohort repertoires had been generated using a single sequencing platform. Both class I and class II loci were covered by HLA typing, at four-digit resolution. The number of donors typed differed by locus, with roughly 629-640 for A, B, C, DRB1 and DQB1, roughly 550 for DQA1, over 600 for DPA1, and around 430 for DPB1. About five DR-DQ haplotypes were handled as single units for association and clustering because linkage in the cohort was strong. Among roughly 400 genotyped donors of the cohort, an average of approximately 240,000 unique TCR beta nucleotide sequences was sequenced per donor, of which 15% to 20% were non-productive.

Results and caveats for the whole study, not just this receptor: For the cohort, immune exposure information was limited to CMV serostatus. According to a later analysis, TCR association rates differed among HLA loci, with DRB1 alleles showing the most associated TCRs and HLA-C alleles showing the fewest. In a later analysis, some 18,000 TCR beta sequences were associated with specific HLA alleles at a false discovery rate of 0.05. The authors suggested that the approach could potentially be generalized to other disease states and immunological phenotypes. In vitro tests confirmed that a few of the cytomegalovirus-associated TCR beta chains recognize cytomegalovirus antigens. A later genetic analysis associated a missense DCLRE1C variant with V-gene and J-gene trimming of TCR beta chains, and an independent cohort replicated the association. A cluster of highly shared sequence variants was judged likely to represent a technical artifact of the sequencing pipeline. In a later analysis, most CMV-associated TCR beta chains were found to appear HLA-restricted, with HLA associations seemingly driven largely by CMV exposure. In an earlier analysis of more than 500 of the donors, most TCR beta V segments appeared in productive rearrangements about 87% or about 30% of the time, broadly matching IMGT annotations. While some public TCRs were present in many individuals, most TCR sequences turned up only very rarely across donors. In this cohort, only TCR beta chains were sequenced, and detectable features were limited by the absence of alpha or paired-chain data. A later genetic analysis reported fewer N-insertions in productive TCRs among donors in an Asian-associated ancestry cluster than the roughly 700-donor mean. Linkage disequilibrium might explain the correlated functional status among segregating V segments, but an unknown experimental factor could not be ruled out. Several of the top co-occurrence clusters appeared to be linked to parvovirus B19, influenza, CMV and Epstein-Barr virus, according to a later analysis. A further reported finding was that TCR beta sequences accurately predicted the HLA-A and HLA-B alleles for most subjects in the first cohort. Because HLA typing was missing for some donors at each locus, association tests included only the typed subset. A total of 164 TCR beta chains were listed by the study as associated with cytomegalovirus. When HLA alleles, especially DR and DQ, strongly co-occurred, attributing TCR associations to individual alleles was difficult. Cytomegalovirus status was reported to be diagnosed by the classifier with high specificity and sensitivity in both the original and validation cohorts. In a later analysis, HLA-associated TCR beta chains showed more clonal expansion and lower generation probabilities than non-associated chains that were equally common. Some IMGT-functional V segments, including TRBV6-2 and TRBV6-3, could not be distinguished by the 87-base-pair reads and were therefore excluded. Roughly uniform sequencing depth across donors was assumed in presence/absence analyses, although this assumption may not hold. Because counts were too low, roughly 17 rarely observed V segments, including chromosome 9 orphons, were left out of the earlier analysis of approximately 500 of the donors.

To prepare the library, the immunoSEQ multiplex PCR assay was applied. The multiplex PCR relied on a mix of 60 forward primers for TCR Vbeta segments and 13 reverse primers for TCR Jbeta segments. Amplification of the CDR3 region of rearranged TCR beta genes was performed with a multiplex PCR assay on genomic DNA. On the Illumina HiSeq System, the amplified TCR beta libraries were sequenced as 87-base-pair reads. For the original study's pipeline: A later analysis counted approximately 74 million unique TCR beta chains across the 666 repertoires, and some 11 million of these chains were shared by at least two donors. A nearest-neighbor algorithm error-corrected the raw reads and collapsed the reads into unique sequences, merging closely related sequences to remove PCR and sequencing errors. Alignment of CDR3 sequences to IMGT reference sequences was used to assign V, D and J gene segments. For a sequence to be retained, a match of at least six nucleotides was required to both a V gene segment and a J gene segment. Rearrangements were called productive when the CDR3 lacked stop codons and stayed in frame with V and J; all others were non-productive. Following IMGT convention, CDR3 was defined as the stretch from the second conserved V-encoded cysteine to the conserved J-encoded phenylalanine. The earlier analysis of 500 to 650 of the donors excluded any sequence lacking an unambiguous match to a single V gene segment. An earlier analysis of a few hundred of the donors called V segments functional above 56.7% productive rearrangements and segregating when the between-donor standard deviation exceeded 5%. A statistical classification framework was developed to diagnose cytomegalovirus status using the catalog of TCR beta chain sequences. A later analysis assigned V and J genes by comparing TCR nucleotide sequences with IMGT/GENE-DB human TR gene sequences. Using the TCRdist pipeline, a later analysis assigned CDR3 sequences along with most-parsimonious VDJ recombination scenarios. A later analysis defined each TCR beta chain by its CDR3 amino acid sequence plus V-gene family, and excluded reads lacking a unique V-gene family. A later analysis removed several hundred highly shared, low-generation-probability nucleotide sequences to deal with suspected cross-contamination and a sequencing artifact. For each public chain, a later analysis derived a clonal expansion index from normalized ranks of inferred template counts within each repertoire. Generation probabilities in a later analysis came from a VDJ recombination model fitted to out-of-frame rearrangements, and those results were checked against IGoR. In a later analysis, TCR-TCR, TCR-HLA and TCR-CMV co-occurrence was scored with hypergeometric tests, and a repertoire-size bias correction was applied to TCR pairs. To estimate false discovery rates, a later analysis permuted the HLA or CMV assignments 20 times. A later analysis grouped co-occurring TCRs with DBSCAN, adding TCRdist sequence similarity when clustering within HLA-allele-positive subsets. Repertoires with fewer than 30,000 or more than 120,000 public chains, plus five repertoires with anomalous nucleotide sharing, were excluded from co-occurrence clustering. Sourced from immuneACCESS, this table was stored by TCRdb with only in-frame sequences that have V and J called. A share of the clones is absent; for the studies checked, an unresolved V gene accounts for under half, and the remainder has no known explanation. That table gives V, J and clone size, and the DNA gave D and trimming. A total of roughly 120,000 clones appear in this sample, 55% to 65% of them only once. The ten most abundant clones make up more than 8% of the sample.

A note on this clone: No cognate antigen has been identified for it. Per-nucleotide qualities are absent, and no much larger clonotype sits a single base away.

Here V drops 6 bases and J drops 6 bases, and the junction holds 8 bases not matched to any gene. Per the germline V gene (reference sequence), SGHNT is the CDR1 and YYREEE is the CDR2. The CDR3 spans 14 residues, from the cysteine through the phenylalanine. The retained sequence is limited to the CDR3, 42 bases, with the frame set at the first base. The cohort comprised more than 550 healthy bone marrow donors. All cohort members were sampled while nominally healthy, although unrecorded immune exposures were likely present. The donor tested CMV seropositive and was one of the 289 seropositive cohort members. A peripheral blood sample was provided by each donor, and peripheral blood mononuclear cells were used for TCR beta sequencing. The Qiagen DNeasy Blood Extraction Kit was used to extract genomic DNA from the blood cell samples.

The chain was built from TRBV5-4 and TRBJ2-3; the junction holds 9 bases that match TRBD2. The sequence was obtained from a woman in her forties in good health and CMV-seropositive. The specimen was PBMCs. The base sequence is TGTGCCAGCAACGGCGGGAGGGCCGAGGATACGCAGTATTTT. It codes for CASNGGRAEDTQYF. Outside the CDR3, residues come from the reference TRBV5-4 and TRBJ2-3 proteins, so the full variable domain is: ETGVTQSPTHLIKTRGQQVTLRCSSQSGHNTVSWYQQALGQGPQFIFQYYREEENGRGNFPPRFSGLQFPNYSSELNVNALELDDSALYLCASNGGRAEDTQYFGPGTRLTVL.